Detailed here is one TCR beta chain. Those enrolled, adults aged roughly 18 to 89 years, came from about two dozen US areas. Per the study methods: Amplification from reference gene primers served as the basis for estimated nucleated cell counts. The table came from immunoSEQ multiplex PCR; TCRdb's copy has only in-frame clones and leaves some out. The DNA was the basis for D and trimming; V, J and clone size are from that table. The sample has a few hundred thousand clones, more than 75% seen once; the top ten hold approximately 1%. The data originate from a study of blood T cell repertoires in COVID-19. Across the study: Specimens from acute and convalescent COVID-19 originated in the United States, Italy and Spain.

The CDR3 has 16 residues. Germline V gene lookup returns CDR1 SGHDT and CDR2 YYEEEE. V was pared by 4 bases and J by 0 bases, with 14 bases between. The clonotype originates from a woman aged 25 to 39 who had recovered from COVID-19. V and J are TRBV5-6 and TRBJ1-5; D unclear. Source material: PBMCs or T cells enriched from blood (not recorded which). The CDR3 sequence is CASSRSHPFSNQPQHF. The CDR3 DNA reads TGTGCCAGCAGCCGCAGTCACCCCTTTAGCAATCAGCCCCAGCATTTT.